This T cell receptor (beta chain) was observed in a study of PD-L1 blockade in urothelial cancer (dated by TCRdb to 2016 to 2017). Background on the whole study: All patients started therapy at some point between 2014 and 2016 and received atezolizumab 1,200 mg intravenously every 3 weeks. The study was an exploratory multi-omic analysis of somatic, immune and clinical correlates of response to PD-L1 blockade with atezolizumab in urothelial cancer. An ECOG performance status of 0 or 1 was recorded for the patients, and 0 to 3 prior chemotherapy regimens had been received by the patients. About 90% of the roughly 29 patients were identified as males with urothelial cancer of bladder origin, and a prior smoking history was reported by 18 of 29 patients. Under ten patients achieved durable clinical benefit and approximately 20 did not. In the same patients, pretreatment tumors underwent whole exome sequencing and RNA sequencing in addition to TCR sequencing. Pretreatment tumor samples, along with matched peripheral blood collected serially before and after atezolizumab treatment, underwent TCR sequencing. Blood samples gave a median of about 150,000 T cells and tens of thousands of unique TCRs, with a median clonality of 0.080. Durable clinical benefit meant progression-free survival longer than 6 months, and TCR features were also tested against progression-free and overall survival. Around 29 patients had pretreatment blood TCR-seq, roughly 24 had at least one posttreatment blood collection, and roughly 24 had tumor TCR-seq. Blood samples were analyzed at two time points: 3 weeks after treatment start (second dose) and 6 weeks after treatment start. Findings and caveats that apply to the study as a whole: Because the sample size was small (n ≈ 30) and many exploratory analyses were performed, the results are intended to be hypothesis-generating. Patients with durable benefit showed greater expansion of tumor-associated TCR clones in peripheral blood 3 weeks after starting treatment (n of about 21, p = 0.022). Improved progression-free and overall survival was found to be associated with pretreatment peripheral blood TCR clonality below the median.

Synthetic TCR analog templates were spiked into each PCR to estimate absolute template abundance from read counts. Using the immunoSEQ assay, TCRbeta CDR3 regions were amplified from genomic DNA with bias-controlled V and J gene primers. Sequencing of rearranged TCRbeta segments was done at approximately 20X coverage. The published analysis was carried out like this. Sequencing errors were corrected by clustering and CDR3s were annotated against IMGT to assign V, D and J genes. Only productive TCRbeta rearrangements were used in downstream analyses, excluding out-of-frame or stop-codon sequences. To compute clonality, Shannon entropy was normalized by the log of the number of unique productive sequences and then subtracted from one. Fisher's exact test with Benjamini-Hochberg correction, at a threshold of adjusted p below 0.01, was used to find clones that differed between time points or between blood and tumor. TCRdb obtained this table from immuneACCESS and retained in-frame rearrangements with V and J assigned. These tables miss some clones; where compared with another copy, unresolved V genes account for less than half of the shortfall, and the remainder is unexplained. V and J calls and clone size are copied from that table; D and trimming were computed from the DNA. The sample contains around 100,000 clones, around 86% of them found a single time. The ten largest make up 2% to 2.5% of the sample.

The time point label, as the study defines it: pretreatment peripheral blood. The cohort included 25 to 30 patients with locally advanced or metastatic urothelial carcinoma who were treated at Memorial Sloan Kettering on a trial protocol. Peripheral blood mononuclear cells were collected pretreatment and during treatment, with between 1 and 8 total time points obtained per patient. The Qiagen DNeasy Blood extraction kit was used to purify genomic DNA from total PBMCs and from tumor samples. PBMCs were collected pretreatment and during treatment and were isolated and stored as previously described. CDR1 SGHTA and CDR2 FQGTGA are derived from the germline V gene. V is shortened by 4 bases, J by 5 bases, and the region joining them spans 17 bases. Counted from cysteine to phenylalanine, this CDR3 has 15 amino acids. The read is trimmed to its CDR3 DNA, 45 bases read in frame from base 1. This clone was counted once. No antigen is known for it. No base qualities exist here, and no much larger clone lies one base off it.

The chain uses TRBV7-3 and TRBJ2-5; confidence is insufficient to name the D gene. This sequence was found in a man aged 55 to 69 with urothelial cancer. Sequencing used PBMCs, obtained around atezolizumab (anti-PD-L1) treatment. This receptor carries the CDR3 CASSSMGSEFETQYF. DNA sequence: TGTGCCAGCAGCTCCATGGGCTCCGAGTTTGAGACCCAGTACTTC.